A selection of T cell receptor beta chains follows, all from one sample in a study of monozygotic twins with inflammatory bowel disease. Reanalyzing the 5' RACE reads, TCRdb keeps one entry per CDR3 protein, without DNA. In all, the sample yields some 300,000 distinct CDR3 sequences. Sequencing was carried out using blood. These receptors were collected from a human donor with ulcerative colitis or Crohn's disease, or a healthy co-twin of an affected twin (not recorded which). CDR3s include the opening cysteine and the closing phenylalanine or tryptophan.

v_call: TRBV6-5
j_call: TRBJ2-5
cdr3_aa: CASSSLAAKETQYF

v_call: TRBV18
j_call: TRBJ1-1
cdr3_aa: CASSPQGARTEAFF

v_call: TRBV2
j_call: TRBJ2-1
cdr3_aa: CASSTTGGKTNEQFF

v_call: TRBV7-2
j_call: TRBJ2-4
cdr3_aa: CASSLDGAGWGNIQYF

v_call: TRBV6-5
j_call: TRBJ2-3
cdr3_aa: CASSYGYSSTDTQYF

v_call: TRBV18
j_call: TRBJ1-5
cdr3_aa: CASSPAENSNQPQHF

v_call: TRBV12-3/TRBV12-4
j_call: TRBJ2-2
cdr3_aa: CASSGTGGISGELFF

v_call: TRBV10-2
j_call: TRBJ1-2
cdr3_aa: CTSDPDRRNYGYTF

v_call: TRBV3-1
j_call: TRBJ2-1
cdr3_aa: CASSHLKTDNYNEQFF

v_call: TRBV2
j_call: TRBJ2-5
cdr3_aa: CATNRERGETQYF

v_call: TRBV6-1
j_call: TRBJ2-3
cdr3_aa: CASSSLSGTDTQYF

v_call: TRBV12-3/TRBV12-4
j_call: TRBJ2-5
cdr3_aa: CASRYHWEETQYF

v_call: TRBV27
j_call: TRBJ1-3
cdr3_aa: CASSLSAVQASSGNTIYF

v_call: TRBV7-8
j_call: TRBJ2-1
cdr3_aa: CASRTESGTLFKNEQFF

v_call: TRBV18
j_call: TRBJ2-7
cdr3_aa: CASSPDRQGREQYF

v_call: TRBV24-1
j_call: TRBJ2-1
cdr3_aa: CATRSGVSSYNEQFF

v_call: TRBV5-1
j_call: TRBJ2-7
cdr3_aa: CASSLVWTVSSYEQYF

v_call: TRBV20-1
j_call: TRBJ1-5
cdr3_aa: CSARRPGASNQLQHF

v_call: TRBV20-1
j_call: TRBJ2-2
cdr3_aa: CSARYWESNTGELFF

v_call: TRBV7-2
j_call: TRBJ1-1
cdr3_aa: CASSLRPRATEAFF

v_call: TRBV6-1
j_call: TRBJ2-3
cdr3_aa: CASRKRGLAASTDTQYF

v_call: TRBV12-3/TRBV12-4
j_call: TRBJ2-7
cdr3_aa: CASSLGRFTEQYF

v_call: TRBV5-4
j_call: TRBJ2-7
cdr3_aa: CASSLFDRSAEQYF

v_call: TRBV9
j_call: TRBJ2-1
cdr3_aa: CASRSGGIDNEQFF

v_call: TRBV6-2/TRBV6-3
j_call: TRBJ2-5
cdr3_aa: CASSDRVAQYF

v_call: TRBV20-1
j_call: TRBJ2-7
cdr3_aa: CSATRRVNEQYF

v_call: TRBV7-2
j_call: TRBJ2-3
cdr3_aa: CASSLQGADTQYF

v_call: TRBV20-1
j_call: TRBJ2-7
cdr3_aa: CSARYGGWTGGGEQYF

v_call: TRBV10-3
j_call: TRBJ2-7
cdr3_aa: CAISESSGEQYF

v_call: TRBV28
j_call: TRBJ2-7
cdr3_aa: CASTAGSYEQYF

v_call: TRBV20-1
j_call: TRBJ2-1
cdr3_aa: CSARDPVVRRAYNEQFF

v_call: TRBV7-2
j_call: TRBJ1-1
cdr3_aa: CASGFRGGGSTEAFF

v_call: TRBV18
j_call: TRBJ2-2
cdr3_aa: CASSPSRASGTGELFF

v_call: TRBV6-5
j_call: TRBJ2-2
cdr3_aa: CASSWGKFTGELFF

v_call: TRBV5-1
j_call: TRBJ1-2
cdr3_aa: CASSPGGSYTF

v_call: TRBV15
j_call: TRBJ1-4
cdr3_aa: CATSRAPNEKLFF

v_call: TRBV20-1
j_call: TRBJ2-7
cdr3_aa: CSARIAGVEYEQYF

v_call: TRBV2
j_call: TRBJ2-7
cdr3_aa: CASRIVVSYEQYF

v_call: TRBV10-3
j_call: TRBJ2-3
cdr3_aa: CAISSLTDTQYF

v_call: TRBV20-1
j_call: TRBJ1-4
cdr3_aa: CSARNSGRDEKLFF

v_call: TRBV7-2
j_call: TRBJ2-5
cdr3_aa: CACSFRAPSETQYF

v_call: TRBV7-9
j_call: TRBJ1-4
cdr3_aa: CASSLAGTEKLFF

v_call: TRBV10-3
j_call: TRBJ2-3
cdr3_aa: CAIRQASTDTQYF

v_call: TRBV12-3/TRBV12-4
j_call: TRBJ2-7
cdr3_aa: CASVAAYEQYF

v_call: TRBV13
j_call: TRBJ2-4
cdr3_aa: CASSFIAKNIQYF

v_call: TRBV20-1
j_call: TRBJ2-5
cdr3_aa: CSVSAGGPEETQYF

v_call: TRBV5-6
j_call: TRBJ2-5
cdr3_aa: CASSLHQLGGEQETQYF

v_call: TRBV6-2/TRBV6-3
j_call: TRBJ2-5
cdr3_aa: CASSSSSWEAVYFRRGGQETQYF

v_call: TRBV20-1
j_call: TRBJ1-4
cdr3_aa: CSAKGFGGANEKLFF

v_call: TRBV20-1
j_call: TRBJ2-2
cdr3_aa: CSATGLTNTGELFF

v_call: TRBV28
j_call: TRBJ2-7
cdr3_aa: CASSYDLLVGASGVVYEQYF

v_call: TRBV7-8
j_call: TRBJ1-5
cdr3_aa: CASSLAERLPQHF

v_call: TRBV5-6
j_call: TRBJ2-1
cdr3_aa: CASSGITSGRRGIPNNEQFF

v_call: TRBV7-2
j_call: TRBJ2-1
cdr3_aa: CASSSPTGFNEQFF

v_call: TRBV18
j_call: TRBJ2-7
cdr3_aa: CASSQTQGYEQYF